This TCR beta chain was captured in a study of blood T cell repertoires in COVID-19. Study-wide background: Material from acute and convalescent COVID-19 was sourced from the United States, Italy and Spain. From T cells, B-cell-depleted T cells, or PBMCs came the material, which was cDNA or gDNA.

Per the original methods: Amplification of reference gene primers provided the estimated nucleated cell counts. Profiled with immunoSEQ multiplex PCR; TCRdb holds only in-frame clones, not every one. V and J calls and clone size are copied from that table; D and trimming were computed from the DNA. The top ten clones hold roughly 0.94% of a sample with approximately 290,000 clones, approximately 85% of them seen once. The CDR3 length is 13 residues. Deletions cut 4 bases from V and 0 bases from J, with 7 bases between. Germline values: CDR1 SGDLS, CDR2 YYNGEE. Sequences were obtained from peripheral blood. The receptor was derived from a human donor with COVID-19, enrolled during active disease. The donor label of this sample is uncertain. The chain employs TRBV9 and TRBJ1-1, with D tentatively TRBD1 (5 bases). CDR3 sequence (DNA): TGTGCCAGCAGCCAGGGAATGAACACTGAAGCTTTCTTT. Translation: CASSQGMNTEAFF. Drawing the rest from reference TRBV9 and TRBJ1-1, the complete variable domain is DSGVTQTPKHLITATGQRVTLRCSPRSGDLSVYWYQQSLDQGLQFLIQYYNGEERAKGNILERFSAQQFPDLHSELNLSSLELGDSALYFCASSQGMNTEAFFGQGTRLTVV.